The sequence of this T cell receptor (beta chain) was determined in a study of metastatic and nonmetastatic thyroid tumors. The V gene's germline CDR1 is SNHLY and CDR2 FYNNEI. With 9 bases removed from V and 6 bases from J, the gap between germline ends came to 9 bases. This CDR3 spans 10 amino acids. This clone appeared a few times. TCRdb re-analyzed the PCR reads through MiXCR. Counted here are some 13,000 clones, approximately 12% occurring once; the ten biggest clones make up 14% to 15%. Every patient was untreated before thyroid surgery. The chain employs TRBV2 and TRBJ2-7; D is undetermined. The TCR was taken from a female donor with papillary thyroid cancer or a benign thyroid nodule (not recorded which). Some clones in this sample may be carry-over from other donors' samples. Sequencing was performed on blood. In nucleotides, the CDR3 is TGTGCCAGTATTCGAAGCGAGCAGTACTTC. It translates to CASIRSEQYF.